This TCR beta chain was sequenced in a study of T cell repertoires in cytomegalovirus infection. Study summary: An indication of both CMV infection and matching HLA type came from public TCR beta signatures. Whole-study findings and limits: Of the TCR beta families, the public ones yielded a cumulative frequency that identified carriers of CMV plus the relevant HLA. Ex vivo responses were dominated by HLA-C-restricted CMV-specific TCR beta clonotypes.

Germline V gene lookup returns CDR1 MNHNY and CDR2 SVGAGI (reference sequence). The CDR3 loop spans 15 amino acids. V shed 7 bases and J 4 bases; nucleotides not matched to a gene: 7. In the case of this clonotype: As yet, its antigen is unknown.

TCRdb re-called the reads through MiXCR, storing one row per CDR3 protein. The profile shows about 890,000 distinct CDR3 sequences, 31% of them singletons. The chain combines TRBV6-6 with TRBJ2-1; 10 bases match TRBD1. This TCR was recovered from a human donor in good health (CMV status not recorded). Some clones in this sample may be carry-over from other donors' samples. The sequences come from cultured CD8+ T cells from PBMCs, collected from culture after CMV antigen stimulation. CDR3 amino acids: CASIFGQGVYNEQFF. In nucleotides, the CDR3 is TGTGCCAGCATTTTTGGACAGGGGGTTTACAATGAGCAGTTCTTC.